This T cell receptor beta chain comes out of a study of blood T cell repertoires in COVID-19. Looking at the study overall: The cDNA or gDNA used as material had been derived from T cells, B-cell-depleted T cells, or PBMCs.

Followed over time, Seattle patients had been enrolled while infection was active. V was clipped by 3 bases and J by 2 bases; unmatched bases: 5. The CDR3 covers 15 residues. The V gene's germline CDR1 is DFQATT and CDR2 SNEGSKA (reference sequence). TCRdb keeps only in-frame clones here, not all; method: immunoSEQ multiplex PCR. The sample yields some 200,000 clones, approximately 78% seen once. The chain couples TRBV20-1 to TRBJ2-3; 10 bases are shared with TRBD2. The clonotype originates from a woman between 65 and 79 years old with COVID-19, enrolled during active disease. Sequencing was done on a sample of peripheral blood. The chain's CDR3 is CSASSSGRHTDTQYF. The CDR3 DNA follows: TGCAGTGCTAGTAGTAGCGGGAGGCACACAGATACGCAGTATTTT.